The 15 T cell receptor beta chains below all came from one sample that was sequenced in a study of blood T cell repertoires in COVID-19 (TCRdb year 2020). Library method: the immunoSEQ multiplex PCR assay. TCRdb limited this immuneACCESS table to in-frame rearrangements with V and J called. A share of clones is missing; checked studies link under half to unresolved V genes, and the rest is unexplained. This sample lists 410,000 or so clones; approximately 90% were detected once. The top ten hold about 1.6% of the sample. The sequencing sample was made of peripheral blood. Receptor source: a woman between 35 and 50 years old with COVID-19, enrolled during active disease.

The rearrangement uses TRBV10-3 and TRBJ1-2; no clear D. V dropped 3 bases and J dropped 5 bases, with 16 bases sitting between them. Germline loops: CDR1 ENHRY, CDR2 SYGVKD. This CDR3 is 15 amino acids long. The CDR3 reads CAISDARANLYGYTF. The DNA for the CDR3 is TGTGCCATCAGTGATGCCCGAGCCAATCTTTATGGCTACACCTTC.

The CDR3 here is CASSLWNQGLKTYEQYF. The DNA of the CDR3 is TGTGCCAGCAGTTTATGGAACCAGGGACTGAAAACCTACGAGCAGTACTTC. The chain recombines TRBV28 with TRBJ2-7, with D perhaps TRBD2 (6 bases). Trimming took off 0 bases at V and 2 bases at J, with 17 bases between the two ends. Germline-derived CDR1 and CDR2 are MDHEN and SYDVKM. The CDR3 extends over 17 amino acids. Full variable domain (missing parts from reference TRBV28 and TRBJ2-7): DVKVTQSSRYLVKRTGEKVFLECVQDMDHENMFWYRQDPGLGLRLIYFSYDVKMKEKGDIPEGYSVSREKKERFSLILESASTNQTSMYLCASSLWNQGLKTYEQYFGPGTRLTVT.

The chain employs TRBV27 and TRBJ1-1; possible D gene TRBD1, 5 bases. Germline V CDR1 and CDR2: MNHEY, SMNVEV (reference sequence). The CDR3 is 15 residues long. V was pared by 5 bases and J by 1 base, with 14 bases between. The CDR3, as DNA: TGTGCCAGCAGTCCGCGACAGCTAAGGAACACTGAAGCTTTCTTT. It codes for CASSPRQLRNTEAFF.

The gene calls are TRBV9 and TRBJ2-1, with TRBD2 matching over 7 bases. CDR1 and CDR2 from the germline V gene are SGDLS and YYNGEE. With V trimmed by 0 bases and J by 7 bases, 7 bases remained unmatched. The length of the CDR3 is 15 residues. The CDR3 spells CASSVAEGGANEQFF. Written as DNA, the CDR3 is TGTGCCAGCAGCGTAGCAGAGGGAGGGGCGAATGAGCAGTTCTTC.

This chain links TRBV5-5 with TRBJ1-5, with D unclear. This CDR3 is built from 15 residues. V lost 2 bases, J lost 0 bases, and 9 bases lay in between. The germline CDR1 and CDR2 sequences are SGHKS and YYEKEE (reference sequence). In DNA form, the CDR3 reads TGTGCCAGCAGCTTTACATGGGCTAGCAATCAGCCCCAGCATTTT. It yields the protein CASSFTWASNQPQHF.

The V and J genes are TRBV5-1 and TRBJ1-3; 9 bases match TRBD1. After removal of 0 bases from V and 0 bases from J, the junction contained 1 base not matched to a gene. The CDR3 is made up of 16 amino acids. CDR1 and CDR2 from the germline V gene are SGHRS and YFSETQ. The CDR3 sequence: CASSLEGQGSGNTIYF. The CDR3 coding sequence is TGCGCCAGCAGCTTGGAGGGACAGGGCTCTGGAAACACCATATATTTT.

The V and J genes are TRBV30 and TRBJ1-4, with D possibly matching TRBD1 (5 bases). The CDR3 contains 15 residues. Germline loops: CDR1 GTSNPN, CDR2 SVGIG (reference sequence). Trimming removed 2 bases at V and 4 bases at J, with 14 bases between. CDR3 amino acids: CAWSRRGWGNEKLFF. The CDR3 nucleotides read TGTGCCTGGAGTAGGAGGGGCTGGGGTAATGAAAAACTGTTTTTT.

This clone was detected once. The chain uses TRBV28 and TRBJ1-5, with 7 nucleotides matching TRBD1. The CDR3 has 16 residues. The ends lost 5 bases at V and 1 base at J; junction bases unmatched: 8. Germline CDR1 is MDHEN and CDR2 is SYDVKM. CDR3 residues: CASSQNRGFSNQPQHF. CDR3 in DNA: TGTGCCAGCAGTCAAAACAGGGGATTCAGCAATCAGCCCCAGCATTTT.

This clone was found once. The sample holds other DNA sequences that translate to the same CDR3. The chain links TRBV19 to TRBJ2-1; TRBD1 agrees at 7 bases. The CDR3 spans 15 residues. CDR1 LNHDA and CDR2 SQIVND come from the germline V gene (reference sequence). After removal of 3 bases from V and 0 bases from J, the junction contained 2 bases not matched to a gene. For the CDR3, the DNA is TGTGCCAGTAGTATGGACAGGAGCTCCTACAATGAGCAGTTCTTC. Translating gives CASSMDRSSYNEQFF.

This chain connects TRBV6-1 to TRBJ1-5, with 10 bases that match TRBD1. There are 16 residues in the CDR3. Per germline, CDR1 MNHNS and CDR2 SASEGT. The V and J ends lost 3 bases and 2 bases, in that order; junction bases with no gene match: 4. The CDR3 spells CASSDWGTGGNQPQHF. CDR3 DNA sequence: TGTGCCAGCAGTGACTGGGGGACAGGGGGCAATCAGCCCCAGCATTTT.

The V and J genes are TRBV6-5 and TRBJ2-3, with a tentative D call TRBD2 (6 bases). The germline V and J ends were trimmed by 1 base and 0 bases, with 8 bases remaining between them. Germline CDR1 and CDR2: MNHEY and SVGAGI. CDR3 length equals 15 residues. This chain's CDR3 is CASSYWGTSTDTQYF. The CDR3 nucleotides read TGTGCCAGCAGTTACTGGGGGACTAGCACAGATACGCAGTATTTT.

The gene calls are TRBV30 and TRBJ1-1, with 9 bases that match TRBD1. This CDR3 has 12 residues. Germline-derived CDR1 and CDR2 are GTSNPN and SVGIG (reference sequence). In nucleotides, the CDR3 is TGTGGACAGGGGGTCTCTAACACTGAAGCTTTCTTT. Amino acids: CGQGVSNTEAFF.

This chain links TRBV29-1 with TRBJ2-1; tentative D call: TRBD2 (7 bases). The CDR3 sequence is 16 residues long. V was clipped by 0 bases and J by 2 bases, with 14 bases between them. Germline loops: CDR1 SQVTM, CDR2 ANQGSEA. CDR3 sequence reads: CSVEDGRGAAYNEQFF. The CDR3 DNA is TGCAGCGTTGAAGATGGGAGGGGGGCCGCCTACAATGAGCAGTTCTTC.

V and J are TRBV5-1 and TRBJ1-2, with 7 bases identical to TRBD1. The germline V gene encodes CDR1 SGHRS and CDR2 YFSETQ. This CDR3 comprises 15 residues. After removal of 0 bases from V and 6 bases from J, the junction contained 8 bases not matched to a gene. CDR3 nucleotides: TGCGCCAGCAGCTTGGATCTAGGGGGCGTGGATGGCTACACCTTC. This codes for CASSLDLGGVDGYTF.

The chain joins TRBV5-4 to TRBJ1-5; a possible D gene is TRBD1 (6 bases). Germline assignment: CDR1 SGHNT and CDR2 YYREEE (reference sequence). The CDR3 sequence is 15 residues long. Trimming stripped 4 bases from V and 3 bases from J, with 14 bases between. The CDR3 DNA reads TGTGCCAGCAGCGATAACAGGGTCCCCAATCAGCCCCAGCATTTT. Translated: CASSDNRVPNQPQHF.